One and the same sample provided the 29 T cell receptor beta chains below, sequenced in a study of sequential checkpoint blockade in melanoma. Documented treatment: randomized to nivolumab then ipilimumab (arm A) or the reverse (arm B). Method: immunoSEQ multiplex PCR; TCRdb's copy keeps in-frame clones and lacks some. The table has under 40,000 clones, 70% to 90% seen once; the top ten hold around 12%. Sequencing used CD8+ T cells sorted from blood (inferred from file names), obtained from a patient given nivolumab and ipilimumab in sequence. The receptors derive from a human donor with melanoma.

The chain employs TRBV5-6 and TRBJ1-6; 7 bases fit TRBD1. Germline V gene lookup returns CDR1 SGHDT and CDR2 YYEEEE. V was clipped by 0 bases and J by 10 bases; unmatched bases: 10. There are 16 residues in the CDR3. CDR3: CASSLAVGTAKSPLHF. CDR3 nucleotide sequence: TGTGCCAGCAGCTTGGCCGTGGGGACAGCTAAATCACCCCTCCACTTT.

This clone was observed once. This rearrangement joins TRBV5-1 to TRBJ1-1; possibly TRBD1 for D (5 bases). With 2 bases removed from V and 5 bases from J, the gap between germline ends came to 7 bases. Per germline, CDR1 SGHRS and CDR2 YFSETQ. This CDR3 contains 12 residues. Here the CDR3 DNA reads TGCGCCAGCAGCTTCGCAGGGACTGAAGCTTTCTTT. Encoded protein: CASSFAGTEAFF.

The rearrangement joins TRBV7-3 to TRBJ2-6; no clear D gene. The CDR3 has 15 amino acids. Germline V gene lookup returns CDR1 SGHTA and CDR2 FQGTGA. The germline V and J ends were trimmed by 2 bases and 3 bases, with 8 bases remaining between them. The CDR3 here is CASSLGGFGANVLTF. CDR3 DNA: TGTGCCAGCAGCTTAGGCGGTTTTGGGGCCAACGTCCTGACTTTC. Full variable domain (rest looked up from reference TRBV7-3 and TRBJ2-6): GAGVSQTPSNKVTEKGKYVELRCDPISGHTALYWYRQSLGQGPEFLIYFQGTGAADDSGLPNDRFFAVRPEGSVSTLKIQRTERGDSAVYLCASSLGGFGANVLTFGAGSRLTVL.

The V and J genes are TRBV6-1 and TRBJ1-2; 8 nucleotides agree with TRBD1. Germline assignment: CDR1 MNHNS and CDR2 SASEGT. The ends lost 7 bases at V and 3 bases at J; junction bases unmatched: 7. CDR3 length equals 14 residues. The DNA of the CDR3 is TGTGCCAGCACCGAGACAGGGGACCACTATGGCTACACCTTC. Its translation is CASTETGDHYGYTF.

This chain joins TRBV28 and TRBJ2-1; 7 bases are shared with TRBD2. The length of the CDR3 is 15 residues. V gave up 3 bases and J gave up 8 bases; unmatched junction bases: 10. Looked up from germline, CDR1 is MDHEN and CDR2 is SYDVKM. This CDR3 reads CASSLASGRWDEQFF. The CDR3 nucleotides read TGTGCCAGCAGTTTGGCTAGCGGAAGGTGGGATGAGCAGTTCTTC.

The J gene is TRBJ2-1, the V gene TRBV4-1, with D perhaps TRBD1 (7 bases). The V gene's germline CDR1 is MGHRA and CDR2 YSYEKL. The CDR3 runs 18 residues. V gave up 0 bases and J gave up 10 bases, with 25 bases separating them. The CDR3 bases are TGCGCCAGCAGCCAAGATGGGCTTGGGGCAGGGGGGACTGGGGAGCAGTTCTTC. Translating gives CASSQDGLGAGGTGEQFF.

V gene TRBV10-1 combines with J gene TRBJ2-1, with 7 nucleotides matching TRBD2. This CDR3 spans 15 amino acids. The V and J ends lost 3 bases and 2 bases, in that order; junction bases with no gene match: 4. Germline loops: CDR1 WNHNN, CDR2 SYGVQD (reference sequence). The CDR3 DNA sequence: TGCGCCAGCAGTGAAACGGCGGGAGCCTACAATGAGCAGTTCTTC. Translated: CASSETAGAYNEQFF.

J is TRBJ1-2 and V is TRBV13; 10 positions match TRBD1. CDR1 is PRHDT, CDR2 FYEKMQ, per germline (reference sequence). The V gene end was trimmed by 5 bases and the J gene end by 4 bases; junction bases not matched to a gene: 7. The CDR3 consists of 15 residues. The CDR3 sequence: CASSNRQGASYGYTF. The CDR3 DNA is TGTGCCAGCAGCAACCGACAGGGGGCGAGCTATGGCTACACCTTC.

The J gene is TRBJ1-1, the V gene TRBV25-1; maybe TRBD1 (6 bases). V lost 3 bases, J lost 0 bases, and 14 bases lay in between. Germline CDR1 reads MGHDK; CDR2 reads SYGVNS. The length of the CDR3 is 16 residues. The CDR3 spells CASSDGRDTMNTEAFF. The CDR3 DNA is TGTGCCAGCAGTGACGGTCGGGACACCATGAACACTGAAGCTTTCTTT.

The J gene is TRBJ1-2, the V gene TRBV19, with D possibly being TRBD1 (6 bases). The length of the CDR3 is 15 residues. In germline, CDR1 is LNHDA, CDR2 SQIVND (reference sequence). V was shortened by 5 bases and J by 0 bases, with 13 bases between the two germline ends. CDR3 residues: CASSPSGASNYGYTF. For the CDR3, the DNA is TGTGCCAGTAGTCCTTCAGGGGCGTCTAACTATGGCTACACCTTC.

About this clone: Other DNA variants within this sample encode the same CDR3. This sequence joins TRBV27 and TRBJ2-7; 9 nucleotides line up with TRBD2. CDR3 size: 15 residues. With 2 bases clipped from V and 3 bases from J, the junction kept 5 bases outside the gene matches. The germline V gene has CDR1 MNHEY and CDR2 SMNVEV (reference sequence). Here the CDR3 reads CASSLAGGPVYEQYV. The CDR3 bases are TGTGCCAGCAGTTTAGCGGGAGGGCCGGTCTACGAGCAGTACGTC.

V usage is TRBV9 and J usage is TRBJ2-3; TRBD2 agrees at 10 bases. Germline-derived CDR1 and CDR2 are SGDLS and YYNGEE. This CDR3 is 15 amino acids long. V dropped 3 bases and J dropped 4; count of bases not matched to a gene: 5. The CDR3 nucleotides are TGTGCCAGCAGCGACAGCGGGAGGGCTTCAGATACGCAGTATTTT. Translating it yields CASSDSGRASDTQYF.

J is TRBJ2-5 and V is TRBV19, with 9 nucleotides matching TRBD1. The J call could be wrong; TRBJ2-7 is a better fit for the DNA end. Germline CDR1 reads LNHDA; CDR2 reads SQIVND (reference sequence). The CDR3 covers 14 residues. The CDR3 is CASSMTGGSYEQYF. Written as DNA, the CDR3 is TGTGCCAGTAGTATGACAGGGGGCTCCTACGAGCAGTACTTC.

Only one count was recorded for this clone. This chain joins TRBV19 and TRBJ2-5; 9 bases match TRBD2. The DNA end favors TRBJ2-7, so the J call may be wrong. The germline CDR1 and CDR2 sequences are LNHDA and SQIVND (reference sequence). This CDR3 is 14 amino acids long. For the CDR3, the DNA is TGTGCCAGTAGTATAGGCGGACTAGCGAACGAGCAGTACTTC. It encodes CASSIGGLANEQYF.

This clone has only one observation. This chain links TRBV11-3 with TRBJ2-1; 9 nucleotides align to TRBD2. This CDR3 has 15 residues. In germline, CDR1 is SGHNT, CDR2 YENEEA. V lost 5 bases, J lost 7 bases, and 9 bases stayed unmatched. CDR3 DNA: TGTGCCAGCAGCCCCTATTGGCGGGAGGGTAATGAGCAGTTCTTC. Translated, it gives CASSPYWREGNEQFF.

The CDR3: CASSLQVDGWGYTF. Written as DNA, the CDR3 is TGTGCCAGCAGCCTGCAGGTGGATGGTTGGGGCTACACCTTC. The rearrangement links TRBV7-6 to TRBJ1-2; D is ambiguous. CDR1 is SGHVS and CDR2 is FNYEAQ in the germline V gene. This CDR3 comprises 14 residues. Trimming removed 5 bases at V and 8 bases at J, with 18 bases between.

This clone was observed a few times. The chain is built from TRBV19 and TRBJ1-2; D is possibly TRBD1 (5 bases). Trimming pared 1 base from V and 4 bases from J, leaving 7 bases between. Germline V CDR1 and CDR2: LNHDA, SQIVND (reference sequence). This CDR3 is built from 13 residues. CDR3 in DNA: TGTGCCAGTAGTATAGGACAGTTCTATGGCTACACCTTC. It yields the protein CASSIGQFYGYTF.

This sequence joins TRBV10-1 and TRBJ2-1, with a weak D call TRBD1 (6 bases). CDR3 length: 17 amino acids. V gave up 0 bases and J gave up 0 bases, with 12 bases separating them. Germline assignment: CDR1 WNHNN and CDR2 SYGVQD (reference sequence). The chain's CDR3 is CASSESQGPSSYNEQFF. For the CDR3, the DNA is TGCGCCAGCAGTGAGTCACAGGGACCAAGCTCCTACAATGAGCAGTTCTTC.

V and J are TRBV11-3 and TRBJ1-1; no definite D call. In germline, CDR1 is SGHNT, CDR2 YENEEA. The CDR3 covers 13 residues. V lost 1 base, J lost 1 base, and 4 bases lay in between. The CDR3 loop is CASSLGRNTEAFF. For the CDR3, the DNA is TGTGCCAGCAGCTTAGGGAGGAACACTGAAGCTTTCTTT.

The chain has TRBV4-1 and TRBJ2-1, with TRBD2 matching over 7 bases. Per germline, CDR1 MGHRA and CDR2 YSYEKL. The CDR3 contains 18 residues. J was trimmed by 1 base and V by 3 bases; bases with no gene match: 12. CDR3 loop: CASSQKPPLADSYNEQFF. The CDR3 DNA is TGCGCCAGCAGCCAGAAGCCTCCCCTAGCGGATTCCTACAATGAGCAGTTCTTC.

This chain connects TRBV19 to TRBJ1-5; D may be TRBD1 (5 bases). This CDR3 contains 15 residues. V lost 5 bases, J lost 5 bases, and 16 bases lay in between. Germline lookup yields CDR1 LNHDA and CDR2 SQIVND (reference sequence). The CDR3 region has the DNA TGTGCCAGTAGTTCCCGGGCGGACACTGATCAGCCCCAGCATTTT. It encodes CASSSRADTDQPQHF.

The chain couples TRBV19 to TRBJ2-1; the D gene is possibly TRBD2 (5 bases). V was clipped by 7 bases and J by 3 bases, with 16 bases between them. The length of the CDR3 is 15 residues. CDR1 LNHDA and CDR2 SQIVND come from the germline V gene (reference sequence). The CDR3 is CASTLTGVIYNEQFF. The CDR3 DNA is TGTGCCAGTACCCTAACCGGGGTAATCTACAATGAGCAGTTCTTC.

The CDR3 DNA reads TGCAGCGTTGAGGTGGCGGGGTTGAACACCGGGGAGCTGTTTTTT. Its protein product is CSVEVAGLNTGELFF. This chain connects TRBV29-1 to TRBJ2-2, with D tentatively TRBD2 (6 bases). The germline CDR1 and CDR2 sequences are SQVTM and ANQGSEA. Trimming took 3 bases from V and 1 from J, leaving 12 bases between them. The CDR3 is 15 residues long.

The gene calls are TRBV20-1 and TRBJ2-7; no definite D call. This CDR3 is built from 10 residues. Trimming took off 3 bases at V and 3 bases at J, with 3 bases between the two ends. Germline CDR1 and CDR2: DFQATT and SNEGSKA (reference sequence). CDR3 in DNA: TGCAGTGCTAGGAGCTACGAGCAGTACTTC. It is translated as CSARSYEQYF.

This chain joins TRBV28 and TRBJ2-1, with a tentative D call TRBD1 (6 bases). The CDR3 extends over 20 amino acids. Germline CDR1 is MDHEN and CDR2 is SYDVKM. V was cut by 6 bases and J by 0 bases, with 27 bases left in between. The CDR3 nucleotides are TGTGCCAGCAGGGAGGCTGTGGCAGGGGAGCCCTCAAGCTCCTACAATGAGCAGTTCTTC. It codes for CASREAVAGEPSSSYNEQFF.

There are a few counts of this clone. The rearrangement links TRBV14 to TRBJ2-1, with TRBD2 matching 10 bases. CDR3 size: 15 residues. The V gene end was trimmed by 4 bases and the J gene end by 4 bases; junction bases not matched to a gene: 4. The germline gives CDR1 SGHDN, CDR2 FVKESK. DNA of the CDR3: TGTGCCAGCAGCCTCCGGACTAGCGGTTACAATGAGCAGTTCTTC. It specifies CASSLRTSGYNEQFF.

The chain has TRBV5-3 and TRBJ2-2; TRBD2 is a possible D gene (6 bases). TRBV5-3 falls under the ORF class, with uncertain function. Deletions cut 2 bases from V and 0 bases from J, with 20 bases between. This CDR3 spans 19 amino acids. CDR3 sequence: CARSFGGRAVLANTGELFF. The CDR3 coding sequence is TGTGCCAGAAGCTTTGGAGGGAGAGCCGTTCTGGCGAACACCGGGGAGCTGTTTTTT.

This chain connects TRBV27 to TRBJ2-7; 8 nucleotides align to TRBD1. Germline-derived CDR1 and CDR2 are MNHEY and SMNVEV (reference sequence). V was clipped by 7 bases and J by 2 bases; unmatched bases: 10. This CDR3 comprises 15 residues. CDR3 sequence reads: CASNVGQGSTYEQYF. The CDR3, as DNA: TGTGCCAGCAACGTCGGACAGGGCTCGACCTACGAGCAGTACTTC.

The table lists this clone with a count of one. The rearrangement links TRBV28 to TRBJ2-1; 9 bases match TRBD2. V gave up 5 bases and J gave up 1 base; unmatched junction bases: 12. Germline V lookup: CDR1 MDHEN, CDR2 SYDVKM. The length of the CDR3 is 18 residues. CDR3 nucleotide sequence: TGTGCCAGCAGTCTAGATCGGGAGCGGGAGGAGTCCTACAATGAGCAGTTCTTC. Translated: CASSLDREREESYNEQFF.